A single sample gave rise to the 24 T cell receptor beta chains below, sequenced in a study of T cells in Graves' hyperthyroidism and ophthalmopathy. Amplified regions were TCR beta CDR3 sequences from RNA transcripts. The HTBI set primed first-round TCR CDR3 RT-PCR. In TCRdb, the multiplex PCR reads were re-called with MiXCR into one record per CDR3 protein. This table holds 600,000 or so distinct CDR3 sequences, about 15% found once. The sample comprised blood. Receptors originate from a woman in her forties or fifties with Graves' ophthalmopathy.

This clonotype has just a few counts. The chain combines TRBV30 with TRBJ2-7; D is tentatively TRBD1 or TRBD2 (5 bases each). This CDR3 is built from 11 residues. The V gene's germline CDR1 is GTSNPN and CDR2 SVGIG (reference sequence). The CDR3 nucleotides are TGTGCTACAGGCAGCGGCTACGAGCAGTACTTC. Protein sequence: CATGSGYEQYF.

This clonotype was picked up many times. This chain connects TRBV30 to TRBJ1-1, with a possible D match to TRBD1 (6 bases). This CDR3 contains 9 residues. Germline V CDR1 and CDR2: GTSNPN, SVGIG (reference sequence). The V and J ends lost 6 bases and 8 bases respectively, with 7 bases between them. This CDR3 reads CACDREAFF. The CDR3 DNA is TGTGCCTGCGACAGGGAAGCTTTCTTT.

This clonotype has more than one count but fewer than ten. The junction does not match germline at one end; this may be a read error. The CDR3 is CASSIDGAGETQCF. The CDR3 nucleotides are TGTGCCAGTAGTATAGATGGAGCTGGGGAGACCCAGTGCTTC. This chain uses TRBV19 with TRBJ2-5; the D gene is possibly TRBD2 (5 bases). Per germline, CDR1 LNHDA and CDR2 SQIVND (reference sequence). This CDR3 region has 14 residues.

This clonotype was found a few times. The chain combines TRBV29-1 with TRBJ2-7; maybe TRBD2 (6 bases). CDR3 length: 13 amino acids. Trimming took 6 bases from V and 3 from J, leaving 15 bases between them. The germline V gene encodes CDR1 SQVTM and CDR2 ANQGSEA. CDR3: CSVRAGSSYEQYF. The CDR3 bases are TGCAGCGTCAGGGCCGGGAGTAGCTACGAGCAGTACTTC.

Only a few counts were recorded for this clonotype. This chain connects TRBV6-1 to TRBJ1-2; D is unresolved. Trimming cost V 4 bases and J 4 bases, with 10 bases left between them. The V gene's germline CDR1 is MNHNS and CDR2 SASEGT. CDR3 length: 13 residues. CDR3 protein: CASSVGQIYGYTF. The CDR3 region has the DNA TGTGCCAGCAGTGTCGGGCAAATCTATGGCTACACCTTC.

This clonotype was observed many times. The chain combines TRBV28 with TRBJ2-5; D remains ambiguous. V dropped 3 bases and J dropped 4 bases, with 9 bases sitting between them. Germline V gene lookup returns CDR1 MDHEN and CDR2 SYDVKM. The CDR3 loop spans 13 amino acids. CDR3 loop: CASSFSLGETQYF. In DNA, the CDR3 is TGTGCCAGCAGTTTTTCGTTGGGAGAGACCCAGTACTTC.

This clonotype was seen repeatedly, ten times or more. The CDR3 protein is CASSELRSGETQYF. CDR3 DNA: TGTGCCAGCAGTGAATTAAGGAGCGGCGAGACCCAGTACTTC. The V and J genes are TRBV2 and TRBJ2-5, with D perhaps matching TRBD2 (5 bases). Germline assignment: CDR1 SNHLY and CDR2 FYNNEI. Trimming removed 2 bases at V and 5 bases at J, with 12 bases between. This CDR3 is 14 amino acids long.

This clonotype was recorded at least ten times. V usage is TRBV5-1 and J usage is TRBJ2-7; 7 positions agree with TRBD2. This CDR3 is built from 14 residues. Germline CDR1 and CDR2: SGHRS and YFSETQ. Germline trimming cut 3 bases from V and 3 bases from J; bases unmatched to any gene: 6. The CDR3 DNA sequence: TGCGCCAGCAGCTACACTAGCGCCAACTACGAGCAGTACTTC. As protein: CASSYTSANYEQYF.

This clonotype was counted ten times or more. The V and J genes are TRBV7-2 and TRBJ2-2; TRBD2 matches 7 bases. The CDR3 consists of 15 residues. J was trimmed by 7 bases and V by 0 bases; bases with no gene match: 5. Germline-derived CDR1 and CDR2 are SGHTA and FQGNSA. The DNA of the CDR3 is TGTGCCAGCAGCTTAGCGAGCGGGACCATCGGGGAGCTGTTTTTT. Protein sequence: CASSLASGTIGELFF.

The table lists this clonotype with many counts. The rearrangement uses TRBV2 and TRBJ2-7; D remains ambiguous. This CDR3 contains 13 residues. CDR1 is SNHLY and CDR2 is FYNNEI in the germline V gene. V was shortened by 9 bases and J by 2 bases, with 14 bases between the two germline ends. CDR3 region: CASREGMTYEQYF. The CDR3 DNA reads as TGTGCCAGTCGAGAAGGGATGACCTACGAGCAGTACTTC.

This clonotype was counted at least ten times. This rearrangement joins TRBV12-3 or TRBV12-4 to TRBJ1-3; weak D call: TRBD1 (5 bases). V was trimmed by 5 bases and J by 0 bases, leaving 8 bases between them. This CDR3 has 14 amino acids. CDR3 coding DNA: TGTGCCAGCAGTCCAGGGTTCTCTGGAAACACCATATATTTT. Translated, it gives CASSPGFSGNTIYF.

The table lists this clonotype with a few counts. The chain recombines TRBV29-1 with TRBJ1-2, with D possibly TRBD1 on 5 matching bases. Germline loops: CDR1 SQVTM, CDR2 ANQGSEA. V was pared by 4 bases and J by 6 bases, with 12 bases between. The length of the CDR3 is 12 residues. The CDR3 here is CSVGYGDHGYTF. DNA of the CDR3: TGCAGCGTTGGTTACGGGGACCATGGCTACACCTTC. Using reference TRBV29-1 and TRBJ1-2 for the parts outside the CDR3, the full variable domain is SAVISQKPSRDICQRGTSLTIQCQVDSQVTMMFWYRQQPGQSLTLIATANQGSEATYESGFVIDKFPISRPNLTFSTLTVSNMSPEDSSIYLCSVGYGDHGYTFGSGTRLTVV.

The CDR3 reads CASSFSGLAGYNEQFF. The CDR3 bases are TGTGCCAGCAGTTTCTCTGGACTAGCGGGGTACAATGAGCAGTTCTTC. The chain carries TRBV12-3 or TRBV12-4 and TRBJ2-1; 12 positions agree with TRBD2. V was clipped by 3 bases and J by 4 bases; unmatched bases: 4. The CDR3 totals 16 residues.

V usage is TRBV20-1 and J usage is TRBJ1-5; D gene ambiguous. Germline CDR1 is DFQATT and CDR2 is SNEGSKA (reference sequence). The V and J ends lost 2 bases and 3 bases respectively, with 8 bases between them. The CDR3 totals 13 residues. CDR3 amino acids: CSARPRNNQPQHF. The CDR3, as DNA: TGCAGTGCTAGACCACGAAACAATCAGCCCCAGCATTTT.

This clonotype was seen at least ten times. V usage is TRBV7-2 and J usage is TRBJ2-1, with D perhaps TRBD2 (6 bases). Trimming removed 1 base from V and 4 bases from J, with 11 bases in between. CDR3 length equals 15 residues. Germline V gene data show CDR1 as SGHTA and CDR2 as FQGNSA. The CDR3 DNA reads as TGTGCCAGCAGCTTAGGACGGGAGAGGTACAATGAGCAGTTCTTC. This codes for CASSLGRERYNEQFF.

This clonotype was seen only a few times. The J gene is TRBJ2-3, the V gene TRBV6-1, with 14 bases matching TRBD2. Trimming at V came to 6 bases and at J to 3 bases, leaving 5 bases not matched to a gene. Germline loops: CDR1 MNHNS, CDR2 SASEGT. The CDR3 loop spans 16 amino acids. The DNA of the CDR3 is TGTGCCAGCAGACGCGGACTAGCGGGAGGTACAGATACGCAGTATTTT. Translation gives CASRRGLAGGTDTQYF.

This clonotype was counted many times. The rearrangement joins TRBV9 to TRBJ1-2, with 8 bases lining up with TRBD1. The CDR3 is 12 amino acids. Germline V gene lookup returns CDR1 SGDLS and CDR2 YYNGEE. J lost 5 bases, V lost 8 bases, and 5 bases had no gene match. The CDR3 region is CASMDRVYGYTF. CDR3 bases: TGTGCCAGTATGGACAGGGTTTATGGCTACACCTTC.

This clonotype has at least ten counts. The gene calls are TRBV6-2 or TRBV6-3 and TRBJ2-3; D tentatively fits TRBD1 or TRBD2 (6 bases each). V was trimmed by 8 bases and J by 5 bases, leaving 14 bases between them. Germline-derived CDR1 and CDR2 are MNHEY and SVGEGT. This CDR3 contains 13 residues. CDR3 in amino acids: CASATGAKDTQYF. CDR3 coding DNA: TGTGCCAGCGCGACGGGGGCAAAAGATACGCAGTATTTT.

The genes are TRBV12-5 and TRBJ2-3; D is perhaps TRBD1 or TRBD2 (6 bases each). CDR1 and CDR2 from the germline V gene are LGHNT and FRNRAP. V lost 6 bases and J 2 bases, leaving 18 bases between the germline ends. This CDR3 has 16 amino acids. The CDR3 here is CASGPRGVSDTDTQYF. In DNA, the CDR3 is TGTGCTAGTGGCCCTAGGGGGGTCTCCGACACAGATACGCAGTATTTT.

This clonotype turned up a few times. This chain uses TRBV19 with TRBJ1-1; D may be TRBD1 (6 bases). CDR1 is LNHDA and CDR2 is SQIVND in the germline V gene (reference sequence). The CDR3 has 19 residues. Trimming removed 0 bases at V and 5 bases at J, with 25 bases between. CDR3 sequence reads: CASSIDGTRLRGIRTEAFF. The CDR3 DNA reads as TGTGCCAGTAGTATAGATGGCACCCGTCTCAGGGGAATTAGGACTGAAGCTTTCTTT.

In this sample, this clonotype turned up many times. This sequence joins TRBV2 and TRBJ2-1; D call uncertain. The CDR3 contains 13 residues. The germline gives CDR1 SNHLY, CDR2 FYNNEI. V gave up 0 bases and J gave up 8 bases, with 8 bases separating them. In nucleotides, the CDR3 is TGTGCCAGCAGTGAAGCTTCGGGCTATGAGCAGTTCTTC. Its protein product is CASSEASGYEQFF.

Ten or more counts support this clonotype. The CDR3 reads CSARDGIEQYF. DNA of the CDR3: TGCAGTGCTAGAGATGGGATCGAGCAGTACTTC. The genes are TRBV20-1 and TRBJ2-7; no firm D call. Germline CDR1 and CDR2: DFQATT and SNEGSKA (reference sequence). V was pared by 0 bases and J by 6 bases, with 6 bases between. The CDR3 runs to 11 residues.

This clonotype showed up just a few times. This chain links TRBV4-1 with TRBJ2-3; 9 nucleotides line up with TRBD2. The junction had 4 bases not matched to a gene; V was cut back by 3 bases and J by 0 bases. From germline, CDR1 is MGHRA and CDR2 YSYEKL. This CDR3 region has 16 residues. CDR3 in DNA: TGCGCCAGCAGCCAGGGGACTAGCTATAGCACAGATACGCAGTATTTT. Its translation: CASSQGTSYSTDTQYF.

This chain uses TRBV4-3 with TRBJ2-3; D is ambiguous. The length of the CDR3 is 18 residues. V lost 0 bases and J lost 4, with 20 bases in between. From germline, CDR1 is LGHNA and CDR2 YSLEER. The CDR3 loop is CASSQDLSPLPWADTQYF. CDR3 coding DNA: TGCGCCAGCAGCCAAGATCTCAGCCCCCTTCCATGGGCAGATACGCAGTATTTT.